These 27 T cell receptor beta chains originate from one sample sequenced in a study of control samples from healthy donors and cancer patients (dated by TCRdb to 2020 to 2022). Libraries were built with the immunoSEQ multiplex PCR assay. Drawn from immuneACCESS, this table holds only the in-frame rearrangements with V and J called that TCRdb kept. Clones are partly lost; checked studies trace under half to an unresolved V gene and leave the rest unexplained. The sample yields about 130,000 clones; 90% were counted once. The ten largest clones take up around 2.5% of the sample. The material sequenced was blood. These receptor sequences come from a man aged 40-50 years in good health.

V and J are TRBV2 and TRBJ2-7, with 7 nucleotides matching TRBD1. The CDR3 sequence is 13 residues long. Trimming at V came to 9 bases and at J to 3 bases, leaving 8 bases not matched to a gene. Germline loops: CDR1 SNHLY, CDR2 FYNNEI. As DNA, the CDR3 is TGTGCCAGTGCCGGGACAGCACTCTACGAGCAGTACTTC. Translating it yields CASAGTALYEQYF. The whole variable domain, remainder taken from reference TRBV2 and TRBJ2-7, is EPEVTQTPSHQVTQMGQEVILRCVPISNHLYFYWYRQILGQKVEFLVSFYNNEISEKSEIFDDQFSVERPDGSNFTLKIRSTKLEDSAMYFCASAGTALYEQYFGPGTRLTVT.

J is TRBJ1-2 and V is TRBV5-4; D is uncertain. CDR3 length: 14 residues. The germline V gene has CDR1 SGHNT and CDR2 YYREEE (reference sequence). Trimming took off 4 bases at V and 8 bases at J, with 18 bases between the two ends. The CDR3 is CASSLKSSTRGYTF. In DNA form, the CDR3 reads TGTGCCAGCAGCCTGAAATCTTCAACCCGGGGCTACACCTTC.

V gene TRBV9 combines with J gene TRBJ1-1; the D is unclear. The V end was cut by 3 bases, the J end by 2 bases, with 5 bases between. The CDR3 loop spans 12 amino acids. Germline-derived CDR1 and CDR2 are SGDLS and YYNGEE. The CDR3 loop reads CASSAGNTEAFF. Written as DNA, the CDR3 is TGTGCCAGCAGCGCCGGAAACACTGAAGCTTTCTTT.

The CDR3 loop reads CASSPRQGNINSPLHF. CDR3 coding DNA: TGTGCCAGCTCACCTCGGCAGGGTAACATTAATTCACCCCTCCACTTT. V and J are TRBV18 and TRBJ1-6; possibly TRBD1 for D (5 bases). Deletions cut 3 bases from V and 6 bases from J, with 15 bases between. Germline CDR1 KGHSH, CDR2 LQKENI. The CDR3 spans 16 residues. The full variable domain, in which reference TRBV18 and TRBJ1-6 provide the parts outside the CDR3, is NAGVMQNPRHLVRRRGQEARLRCSPMKGHSHVYWYRQLPEEGLKFMVYLQKENIIDESGMPKERFSAEFPKEGPSILRIQQVVRGDSAAYFCASSPRQGNINSPLHFGNGTRLTVT.

This clone was picked up a small number of times. CDR3 sequence: CASSPPGFEQYF. DNA of the CDR3: TGTGCCAGCAGCCCTCCAGGGTTCGAGCAGTACTTC. The rearrangement uses TRBV7-9 and TRBJ2-7, with D possibly matching TRBD1 (5 bases). This CDR3 contains 12 residues. Germline V gene lookup returns CDR1 SEHNR and CDR2 FQNEAQ (reference sequence). V shed 5 bases and J shed 6 bases, with 11 bases lying between them. Based on the CDR3 plus reference TRBV7-9 and TRBJ2-7, the full variable domain is DTGVSQNPRHKITKRGQNVTFRCDPISEHNRLYWYRQTLGQGPEFLTYFQNEAQLEKSRLLSDRFSAERPKGSFSTLEIQRTEQGDSAMYLCASSPPGFEQYFGPGTRLTVT.

This sequence joins TRBV25-1 and TRBJ2-2, with D unclear. From germline, CDR1 is MGHDK and CDR2 SYGVNS. V lost 1 base to trimming and J lost 1 base, with 4 bases between them. This CDR3 contains 14 residues. CDR3 sequence (DNA): TGTGCCAGCAGTGAATGGGGGAACACCGGGGAGCTGTTTTTT. Its protein is CASSEWGNTGELFF.

The gene calls are TRBV4-1 and TRBJ1-1, with a tentative D call TRBD1 (6 bases). This CDR3 region has 16 residues. V lost 1 base, J lost 1 base, and 13 bases lay in between. Germline V gene data show CDR1 as MGHRA and CDR2 as YSYEKL. CDR3 nucleotide sequence: TGCGCCAGCAGCCAAGGGGGGGCAGGGGCGAACACTGAAGCTTTCTTT. Translating it yields CASSQGGAGANTEAFF.

The V and J genes are TRBV7-2 and TRBJ1-6; 11 bases are a match to TRBD1. V gave up 4 bases and J gave up 9 bases; unmatched junction bases: 2. CDR3 length: 14 residues. The germline V gene has CDR1 SGHTA and CDR2 FQGNSA. The CDR3 reads CASSSGTGGSPLHF. The CDR3 DNA reads TGTGCCAGCAGCTCCGGGACAGGGGGTTCACCCCTCCACTTT.

This clone appeared once. The CDR3 DNA sequence: TGCGCCAGCAGCTTGGAGGCCTCCGGGGCCAACGTCCTGACTTTC. Amino acids: CASSLEASGANVLTF. J is TRBJ2-6 and V is TRBV5-1; D unclear. Trimming removed 0 bases at V and 4 bases at J, with 8 bases between. The germline V gene has CDR1 SGHRS and CDR2 YFSETQ. The CDR3 contains 15 residues.

V usage is TRBV29-1 and J usage is TRBJ2-7; D perhaps matches TRBD2 (5 bases). CDR1 is SQVTM, CDR2 ANQGSEA, per germline. The CDR3 is 13 amino acids. V lost 3 bases to trimming and J lost 0 bases, with 9 bases between them. CDR3 bases: TGCAGCGTTGACTCCGGGGACTCCTACGAGCAGTACTTC. It is translated as CSVDSGDSYEQYF.

The V gene is TRBV7-8, the J gene TRBJ1-2, with D unresolved. The V end lost 2 bases, the J end lost 1 base, and 11 bases lay between the germline ends. The CDR3 length is 15 residues. The germline V gene encodes CDR1 SGHVS and CDR2 FQNEAQ. The DNA of the CDR3 is TGTGCCAGCAGCTTACTTCCCGGCAGTAACTATGGCTACACCTTC. This encodes CASSLLPGSNYGYTF.

V usage is TRBV6-6 and J usage is TRBJ1-5; D unclear. V was pared by 0 bases and J by 7 bases, with 13 bases between. Germline CDR1 reads MNHNY; CDR2 reads SVGAGI (reference sequence). The CDR3 is 15 amino acids. The CDR3 DNA is TGTGCCAGCAGTTACTCGAAAGGGTTCAGGCAGCCCCAGCATTTT. This gives the protein CASSYSKGFRQPQHF.

This clone was seen just once. The chain has TRBV7-6 and TRBJ2-3; maybe TRBD2 (5 bases). The CDR3 is made up of 15 amino acids. Trimming took 5 bases from V and 3 from J, leaving 15 bases between them. Germline-derived CDR1 and CDR2 are SGHVS and FNYEAQ. The CDR3 spells CASSLWDTGTDTQYF. The CDR3 nucleotides read TGTGCCAGCAGCCTATGGGATACGGGAACAGATACGCAGTATTTT. The full variable domain, with the rest looked up from reference TRBV7-6 and TRBJ2-3, is GAGVSQSPRYKVTKRGQDVALRCDPISGHVSLYWYRQALGQGPEFLTYFNYEAQQDKSGLPNDRFSAERPEGSISTLTIQRTEQRDSAMYRCASSLWDTGTDTQYFGPGTRLTVL.

The count of this clone is one. The chain combines TRBV7-2 with TRBJ2-5, with 10 bases aligning to TRBD2. V lost 5 bases to trimming and J lost 4 bases; unmatched junction nucleotides: 4. Germline CDR1 is SGHTA and CDR2 is FQGNSA. This CDR3 region has 14 residues. The CDR3 spells CASSPQRGGETQYF. In DNA form, the CDR3 reads TGTGCCAGCAGCCCCCAGCGGGGGGGAGAGACCCAGTACTTC. Full variable domain (missing parts from reference TRBV7-2 and TRBJ2-5): GAGVSQSPSNKVTEKGKDVELRCDPISGHTALYWYRQSLGQGLEFLIYFQGNSAPDKSGLPSDRFSAERTGGSVSTLTIQRTQQEDSAVYLCASSPQRGGETQYFGPGTRLLVL.

The chain has TRBV6-5 and TRBJ2-2; D gene ambiguous. Germline V lookup: CDR1 MNHEY, CDR2 SVGAGI. V gave up 0 bases and J gave up 8 bases, with 7 bases separating them. The CDR3 consists of 13 residues. The CDR3 protein is CASSYSSLGELFF. In nucleotides, the CDR3 is TGTGCCAGCAGTTACTCGTCCCTAGGGGAGCTGTTTTTT.

The V gene is TRBV5-1, the J gene TRBJ1-2; TRBD1 matches at 7 bases. The CDR3 sequence is 15 residues long. The germline V gene has CDR1 SGHRS and CDR2 YFSETQ. Germline trimming cut 0 bases from V and 2 bases from J; bases unmatched to any gene: 4. Here the CDR3 reads CASSLATGKNYGYTF. Here the CDR3 DNA reads TGCGCCAGCAGCTTGGCGACAGGGAAGAACTATGGCTACACCTTC.

The J gene is TRBJ1-1, the V gene TRBV27, with 7 bases fitting TRBD1. The CDR3 is 12 amino acids. Germline-derived CDR1 and CDR2 are MNHEY and SMNVEV (reference sequence). V lost 8 bases and J lost 8; bases outside the gene matches: 8. CDR3 region: CASGDRVSEAFF. The CDR3 region has the DNA TGTGCCAGCGGAGACAGGGTTTCGGAAGCTTTCTTT.

The V gene is TRBV11-2, the J gene TRBJ1-2, with D possibly being TRBD1 (6 bases). The V gene's germline CDR1 is SGHAT and CDR2 FQNNGV. The CDR3 is made up of 19 amino acids. V shed 3 bases and J shed 0 bases, with 23 bases lying between them. The CDR3 DNA reads as TGTGCCAGCAGCTTTAATTCAGGTCGACCAGGGGTCGCTAACTATGGCTACACCTTC. Translating it yields CASSFNSGRPGVANYGYTF. Combining the CDR3 with reference TRBV11-2 and TRBJ1-2 gives the whole variable domain EAGVAQSPRYKIIEKRQSVAFWCNPISGHATLYWYQQILGQGPKLLIQFQNNGVVDDSQLPKDRFSAERLKGVDSTLKIQPAKLEDSAVYLCASSFNSGRPGVANYGYTFGSGTRLTVV.

The V and J genes are TRBV11-2 and TRBJ2-5; TRBD1 is a possible D gene (6 bases). The V and J ends lost 5 bases and 5 bases respectively, with 15 bases between them. The germline CDR1 and CDR2 sequences are SGHAT and FQNNGV. This CDR3 is built from 14 residues. The CDR3 protein is CASSMAGGGETQYF. CDR3 bases: TGTGCCAGCAGCATGGCTGGGGGCGGGGAGACCCAGTACTTC.

This clone was seen only a few times. The genes are TRBV6-1 and TRBJ1-2; the D is unclear. V lost 1 base, J lost 7 bases, and 13 bases lay in between. CDR1 and CDR2 from the germline V gene are MNHNS and SASEGT. This CDR3 is built from 14 residues. DNA of the CDR3: TGTGCCAGCAGTGAAGACCGGCCTTGGAGTGGCTACACCTTC. Translating gives CASSEDRPWSGYTF.

This clone appeared once. The J gene is TRBJ2-3, the V gene TRBV5-1, with D maybe TRBD1 (5 bases). This CDR3 spans 15 amino acids. Deletions cut 0 bases from V and 3 bases from J, with 11 bases between. Germline CDR1 is SGHRS and CDR2 is YFSETQ. CDR3 bases: TGCGCCAGCAGCTTGGGGAGACACAGGACAGATACGCAGTATTTT. It encodes CASSLGRHRTDTQYF.

The chain links TRBV2 to TRBJ1-2; TRBD1 matches 8 bases. Germline CDR1 reads SNHLY; CDR2 reads FYNNEI. The CDR3 has 16 amino acids. V lost 6 bases to trimming and J lost 7 bases; unmatched junction nucleotides: 16. The chain's CDR3 is CASRIPGTGGLSGYTF. As DNA, the CDR3 is TGTGCCAGCAGGATCCCCGGGACAGGAGGCCTCTCTGGCTACACCTTC.

The chain combines TRBV5-1 with TRBJ2-3, with D perhaps matching TRBD1 (6 bases). Deletions cut 3 bases from V and 6 bases from J, with 14 bases between. From germline, CDR1 is SGHRS and CDR2 YFSETQ. The CDR3 sequence is 14 residues long. The CDR3 DNA reads TGCGCCAGCAGCTCACTCCCAGGGGATGATACGCAGTATTTT. Protein sequence: CASSSLPGDDTQYF.

This clone showed up just once. The chain has TRBV2 and TRBJ2-5; D is unresolved. Trimming took 3 bases from V and 0 from J, leaving 2 bases between them. The length of the CDR3 is 12 residues. CDR1 is SNHLY and CDR2 is FYNNEI in the germline V gene. CDR3 residues: CASSEYQETQYF. As DNA, the CDR3 is TGTGCCAGCAGTGAGTACCAAGAGACCCAGTACTTC.

V is TRBV2 and J is TRBJ2-2; 9 bases fit TRBD2. This CDR3 has 17 residues. Germline loops: CDR1 SNHLY, CDR2 FYNNEI. J lost 5 bases, V lost 1 base, and 8 bases had no gene match. CDR3 DNA: TGTGCCAGCAGTGAAGGCCCGCGGGGGGGCTGGACCGGGGAGCTGTTTTTT. This sequence encodes CASSEGPRGGWTGELFF.

This clone has just one count. The chain carries TRBV6-6 and TRBJ1-2; D unclear. Germline-derived CDR1 and CDR2 are MNHNY and SVGAGI (reference sequence). Trimming removed 5 bases at V and 2 bases at J, with 12 bases between. The CDR3 totals 14 residues. The CDR3 protein is CASSKRDGNYGYTF. The CDR3 DNA follows: TGTGCCAGCAGTAAACGCGACGGCAACTATGGCTACACCTTC.

This chain connects TRBV29-1 to TRBJ1-4; D is unclear. The germline V gene encodes CDR1 SQVTM and CDR2 ANQGSEA. Trimming removed 4 bases from V and 4 bases from J, with 4 bases in between. The CDR3 spans 11 residues. DNA of the CDR3: TGCAGCGTTGTTCGTAATGAAAAACTGTTTTTT. Translated: CSVVRNEKLFF.